These 28 T cell receptor beta chains were all obtained from the same sample, sequenced in a study of blood T cell repertoires in COVID-19. Data came from immunoSEQ multiplex PCR; TCRdb stores just in-frame clones and leaves some out. The table shows a few hundred thousand clones, with around 87% occurring only once. Sample: peripheral blood. All receptors come from a human donor in a cohort sampled during active COVID-19.

The V and J genes are TRBV10-3 and TRBJ2-7; 7 bases line up with TRBD1. The CDR3 spans 13 residues. Germline V gene sequence: CDR1 ENHRY, CDR2 SYGVKD. Trimming took 10 bases from V and 0 from J; bases not matched to a gene: 6. This CDR3 reads CATSGTDSYEQYF. CDR3 bases: TGTGCCACCTCCGGGACAGACTCCTACGAGCAGTACTTC.

The chain carries TRBV7-8 and TRBJ2-5; 9 nucleotides align to TRBD1. V was pared by 2 bases and J by 5 bases, with 6 bases of the junction left unmatched. Germline values: CDR1 SGHVS, CDR2 FQNEAQ. CDR3 length equals 15 residues. Written as DNA, the CDR3 is TGTGCCAGCAGCTTAATACAGGGGGCGGGCGAGACCCAGTACTTC. Protein: CASSLIQGAGETQYF.

The chain employs TRBV28 and TRBJ1-2, with 8 bases lining up with TRBD1. This CDR3 comprises 16 residues. V dropped 7 bases and J dropped 7; count of bases not matched to a gene: 17. Germline V gene sequence: CDR1 MDHEN, CDR2 SYDVKM. The CDR3 DNA is TGTGCCAGCACCCCAGGGGGCGCGTCCCTGTATGCTGGCTACACCTTC. Translating gives CASTPGGASLYAGYTF.

The chain has TRBV7-9 and TRBJ2-2; D gene unclear. Trimming took 5 bases from V and 5 from J, leaving 9 bases between them. Germline CDR1 reads SEHNR; CDR2 reads FQNEAQ (reference sequence). The CDR3 runs 13 residues. The CDR3 is CASSQFPTGELFF. CDR3 coding DNA: TGTGCCAGCAGCCAGTTCCCTACCGGGGAGCTGTTTTTT.

V usage is TRBV7-2 and J usage is TRBJ2-2, with TRBD1 matching over 11 bases. Germline CDR1 SGHTA, CDR2 FQGNSA. The CDR3 is 14 amino acids. The J segment lost 5 bases and the V segment lost 8 bases, leaving 4 bases of the junction unmatched. CDR3 sequence (DNA): TGTGCCAGCGGAGGGACAGGGGGAACCGGGGAGCTGTTTTTT. Translated, it gives CASGGTGGTGELFF.

This chain uses TRBV5-1 with TRBJ1-6; TRBD1 is a possible D gene (5 bases). The CDR3 totals 15 residues. V lost 4 bases and J lost 10, with 18 bases in between. Germline CDR1 and CDR2: SGHRS and YFSETQ. CDR3 bases: TGCGCCAGCAGCCCCAACGGGGGGGGAGAATCACCCCTCCACTTT. Translation gives CASSPNGGGESPLHF.

V gene TRBV25-1 combines with J gene TRBJ2-1; D uncertain. The length of the CDR3 is 12 residues. V shed 3 bases and J shed 6 bases, with 6 bases lying between them. Germline lookup yields CDR1 MGHDK and CDR2 SYGVNS. CDR3 sequence reads: CASSDSGNEQFF. The CDR3 bases are TGTGCCAGCAGTGATTCAGGCAATGAGCAGTTCTTC.

This chain connects TRBV3-1 (or the pseudogene TRBV3-2) to TRBJ2-4; D is undetermined. V was trimmed by 1 base and J by 10 bases, leaving 8 bases between them. The germline CDR1 and CDR2 sequences are LGHDT and YNNKEL (reference sequence). The length of the CDR3 is 12 residues. Here the CDR3 reads CASSQGNRIQYF. DNA of the CDR3: TGTGCCAGCAGCCAAGGCAACAGAATTCAGTACTTC.

This clone was detected only a few times. This chain uses TRBV7-8 with TRBJ1-5, with D possibly TRBD1 on 6 matching bases. Trimming cost V 3 bases and J 7 bases, with 10 bases left between them. Germline V gene lookup returns CDR1 SGHVS and CDR2 FQNEAQ. There are 13 residues in the CDR3. This chain's CDR3 is CASSLQGYQPQHF. Here the CDR3 DNA reads TGTGCCAGCAGCTTGCAGGGGTACCAGCCCCAGCATTTT. The full variable domain, with the rest looked up from reference TRBV7-8 and TRBJ1-5, is GAGVSQSPRYKVAKRGQDVALRCDPISGHVSLFWYQQALGQGPEFLTYFQNEAQLDKSGLPSDRFFAERPEGSVSTLKIQRTQQEDSAVYLCASSLQGYQPQHFGDGTRLSIL.

The rearrangement links TRBV11-3 to TRBJ2-1; TRBD2 is a possible D gene (7 bases). Per germline, CDR1 SGHNT and CDR2 YENEEA. This CDR3 region has 13 residues. V dropped 5 bases and J dropped 10 bases, with 15 bases sitting between them. CDR3 residues: CASSPGRGREQFF. DNA for the CDR3: TGTGCCAGCAGCCCCGGGCGGGGGCGGGAGCAGTTCTTC. The variable domain in full, with the rest retrieved from reference TRBV11-3 and TRBJ2-1, is EAGVVQSPRYKIIEKKQPVAFWCNPISGHNTLYWYLQNLGQGPELLIRYENEEAVDDSQLPKDRFSAERLKGVDSTLKIQPAELGDSAVYLCASSPGRGREQFFGPGTRLTVL.

The chain uses TRBV7-9 and TRBJ2-3; 10 positions agree with TRBD2. V lost 11 bases, J lost 7 bases, and 18 bases stayed unmatched. This CDR3 contains 16 residues. Germline-derived CDR1 and CDR2 are SEHNR and FQNEAQ (reference sequence). CDR3 nucleotides: TGTGCCGCGGAAGTAATCGGGACTAGCGCGTCGAATACGCAGTATTTT. It codes for CAAEVIGTSASNTQYF.

V and J are TRBV27 and TRBJ1-1; D perhaps matches TRBD1 (5 bases). The CDR3 length is 15 residues. Germline values: CDR1 MNHEY, CDR2 SMNVEV (reference sequence). The V gene lost 6 bases and the J gene lost 1 base, with 15 bases spanning the gap. The CDR3 sequence: CASRRSHQGNTEAFF. The CDR3, as DNA: TGTGCCAGCAGGCGAAGCCACCAGGGGAACACTGAAGCTTTCTTT.

Remarks on this clone: This sample also contains other DNA sequences that code for the same CDR3. The V gene is TRBV4-1, the J gene TRBJ2-7; possible D gene TRBD1, 5 bases. Trimming cost V 1 base and J 3 bases, with 13 bases left between them. Germline V gene lookup returns CDR1 MGHRA and CDR2 YSYEKL. The CDR3 is 15 amino acids. As DNA, the CDR3 is TGCGCCAGCAGCCAAGGTAGGGGTCCGAGCTACGAGCAGTACTTC. Residues: CASSQGRGPSYEQYF.

The V and J genes are TRBV6-5 and TRBJ2-3; TRBD2 matches 12 bases. J was trimmed by 4 bases and V by 9 bases; bases with no gene match: 5. The CDR3 consists of 14 residues. CDR1 and CDR2 (germline): MNHEY, SVGAGI. CDR3 DNA: TGTGCCAGAGTGACTAGCGGGAGCGCAGATACGCAGTATTTT. This sequence encodes CARVTSGSADTQYF.

The chain links TRBV9 to TRBJ2-5, with TRBD1 matching 9 bases. The CDR3 extends over 17 amino acids. CDR1 is SGDLS and CDR2 is YYNGEE in the germline V gene. Losses at the gene ends were 0 bases for V and 3 bases for J; bases not matched to a gene: 9. CDR3 sequence (DNA): TGTGCCAGCAGCGTAGCTCTAGGACAGGGGTATGAAGAGACCCAGTACTTC. This codes for CASSVALGQGYEETQYF.

The chain is built from TRBV6-1 and TRBJ1-2; 7 bases line up with TRBD1. This CDR3 spans 14 amino acids. Germline CDR1 MNHNS, CDR2 SASEGT. Trimming removed 3 bases from V and 4 bases from J; junction bases left unmatched: 5. The CDR3 loop reads CASSEKDRSYGYTF. CDR3 nucleotides: TGTGCCAGCAGTGAGAAGGACAGGAGCTATGGCTACACCTTC.

The V and J genes are TRBV5-8 and TRBJ2-7, with a tentative D call TRBD1 (6 bases). The germline V gene encodes CDR1 SGHTS and CDR2 YDEGEE. Trimming pared 4 bases from V and 2 bases from J, leaving 25 bases between. The CDR3 has 18 residues. The CDR3 DNA reads as TGTGCCAGCAGCCTATTCTTGGGGGCGCAGGGAGAGGCCTACGAGCAGTACTTC. Translated: CASSLFLGAQGEAYEQYF.

This chain links TRBV28 with TRBJ2-2, with 8 bases fitting TRBD1. CDR1 MDHEN and CDR2 SYDVKM come from the germline V gene. The V segment lost 3 bases and the J segment 1 base; nucleotides outside the gene matches: 4. CDR3 size: 16 residues. This CDR3 reads CASSLSGGENTGELFF. CDR3 in DNA: TGTGCCAGCAGTTTGTCAGGGGGCGAGAACACCGGGGAGCTGTTTTTT.

V and J are TRBV14 and TRBJ2-7; D is possibly TRBD1 (5 bases). Germline lookup yields CDR1 SGHDN and CDR2 FVKESK. The CDR3 totals 15 residues. Trimming took off 1 base at V and 6 bases at J, with 16 bases between the two ends. CDR3 in DNA: TGTGCCAGCAGCCAAGTGTCAGGGTCGTTCGCCGAGCAGTACTTC. Translating it yields CASSQVSGSFAEQYF.

This chain links TRBV11-2 with TRBJ2-1, with TRBD2 as a possible D gene (6 bases). Germline assignment: CDR1 SGHAT and CDR2 FQNNGV. This CDR3 region has 15 residues. Trimming removed 5 bases from V and 8 bases from J, with 19 bases in between. In DNA, the CDR3 is TGTGCCAGCAGCCCGACGGGACTCCCCCGGGATGAGCAGTTCTTC. This encodes CASSPTGLPRDEQFF. The full variable domain, in which reference TRBV11-2 and TRBJ2-1 provide the parts outside the CDR3, is EAGVAQSPRYKIIEKRQSVAFWCNPISGHATLYWYQQILGQGPKLLIQFQNNGVVDDSQLPKDRFSAERLKGVDSTLKIQPAKLEDSAVYLCASSPTGLPRDEQFFGPGTRLTVL.

This rearrangement joins TRBV19 to TRBJ2-1; the match to TRBD2 covers 11 bases. Germline-derived CDR1 and CDR2 are LNHDA and SQIVND (reference sequence). There are 15 residues in the CDR3. V lost 10 bases, J lost 0 bases, and 5 bases stayed unmatched. CDR3 loop: CATRTSGSSYNEQFF. In DNA, the CDR3 is TGTGCCACCCGTACTAGCGGGAGCTCCTACAATGAGCAGTTCTTC.

J is TRBJ2-2 and V is TRBV28; possible D gene TRBD1, 5 bases. Germline-derived CDR1 and CDR2 are MDHEN and SYDVKM. The CDR3 covers 14 residues. V lost 7 bases to trimming and J lost 1 base, with 10 bases between them. As DNA, the CDR3 is TGTGCCAGCAAGTCTCAGGGGAACACCGGGGAGCTGTTTTTT. This encodes CASKSQGNTGELFF.

The V and J genes are TRBV12-3 or TRBV12-4 and TRBJ2-7; D may be TRBD2 (5 bases). CDR3 length: 13 amino acids. V gave up 5 bases and J gave up 6 bases, with 14 bases separating them. In DNA, the CDR3 is TGTGCCAGCAGTGCATCGCGGGTGGGCGAGCAGTACTTC. Encoded protein: CASSASRVGEQYF.

J is TRBJ1-3 and V is TRBV10-3; 10 bases map to TRBD1. Losses at the gene ends were 7 bases for V and 0 bases for J; bases not matched to a gene: 6. CDR1 is ENHRY, CDR2 SYGVKD, per germline. The CDR3 is made up of 16 amino acids. The CDR3: CAINEGDRGSGNTIYF. The CDR3 bases are TGTGCCATCAACGAGGGGGACAGGGGCTCTGGAAACACCATATATTTT.

This clone was counted a few times. The chain employs TRBV7-2 and TRBJ1-1; tentative D call: TRBD1 (6 bases). The CDR3 is 15 amino acids. V shed 2 bases and J shed 3 bases, with 13 bases lying between them. CDR1 and CDR2 from the germline V gene are SGHTA and FQGNSA. CDR3 nucleotide sequence: TGTGCCAGCAGCTTACTACAGGGCTTGGACACTGAAGCTTTCTTT. It translates to CASSLLQGLDTEAFF.

V is TRBV11-2 and J is TRBJ2-1, with D perhaps matching TRBD2 (6 bases). Germline values: CDR1 SGHAT, CDR2 FQNNGV. Trimming stripped 3 bases from V and 6 bases from J, with 12 bases between. The CDR3 extends over 14 amino acids. The CDR3 DNA reads TGTGCCAGCAGCTTGATCAGGAGGGGCAATGAGCAGTTCTTC. Translated, it gives CASSLIRRGNEQFF.

The rearrangement uses TRBV6-1 and TRBJ2-2, with D tentatively TRBD2 (6 bases). Looked up from germline, CDR1 is MNHNS and CDR2 is SASEGT. This CDR3 spans 16 amino acids. Deletions cut 4 bases from V and 4 bases from J, with 16 bases between. The CDR3 coding sequence is TGTGCCAGCAGTGGTTGGGGGGTCGATTCCACCGGGGAGCTGTTTTTT. Amino acid sequence: CASSGWGVDSTGELFF.

The rearrangement joins TRBV6-6 to TRBJ1-6; possible D gene TRBD1, 5 bases. Germline V lookup: CDR1 MNHNY, CDR2 SVGAGI (reference sequence). This CDR3 has 14 amino acids. V shed 0 bases and J shed 9 bases, with 9 bases lying between them. The CDR3 region is CASSYSTVGSPLHF. The CDR3 DNA reads TGTGCCAGCAGTTACTCGACAGTCGGTTCACCCCTCCACTTT.